This is a list of T cell receptor beta chains from one sample in a study of OX40 agonist ivuxolimab in advanced cancers. Sequenced by immunoSEQ multiplex PCR; TCRdb stores in-frame clones only, minus some. The table records about 77,000 clones, around 80% of them present only once. The sequencing here drew on CD4+ or CD8+ T cells sorted from blood, taken in a trial of the OX40 agonist ivuxolimab. These receptors were obtained from an adult with an advanced solid tumor such as melanoma, head and neck, liver or kidney cancer. The CDR3 runs from the conserved cysteine through the conserved F or W. D genes are given only for firm matches. Not every row has a clone size; where given, it reads once, few, many or a size class.

- 19 TRBJ2-3 TRBD2 TRBV11-3 CASSPLSLAGGYSTDTQYF TGTGCCAGCAGCCCGTTGTCCCTAGCGGGAGGTTATAGCACAGATACGCAGTATTTT
- 13 TRBJ2-7 TRBD1 TRBV27 CASRGQGASEQYF TGTGCCAGCAGGGGACAGGGGGCTTCCGAGCAGTACTTC
- 14 TRBJ1-3 - TRBV7-8 CASSFGTTGNTIYF TGTGCCAGCAGCTTCGGGACTACTGGAAACACCATATATTTT
- 15 TRBJ2-7 - TRBV11-3 CASSLSSGTQYEQYF TGTGCCAGCAGCTTATCGAGCGGCACCCAATACGAGCAGTACTTC
- 15 TRBJ2-3 TRBD2 TRBV6-1 CASSDLTSSRDTQYF TGTGCCAGCAGTGATCTGACTAGCTCTAGAGATACGCAGTATTTT
- 16 TRBJ1-1 - TRBV28 CASSGGQGSGNTEAFF TGTGCCAGCAGTGGGGGTCAAGGGTCGGGGAACACTGAAGCTTTCTTT
once 13 TRBJ2-7 - TRBV28 CASTRNLAYEQYF TGTGCCAGCACACGGAACCTGGCCTACGAGCAGTACTTC
- 13 TRBJ1-4 - TRBV18 CATTGQSNEKLFF TGTGCCACCACAGGGCAGTCTAATGAAAAACTGTTTTTT
few 15 TRBJ2-2 - TRBV10-3 CAISESTGYTGELFF TGTGCCATCAGTGAGTCGACAGGCTACACCGGGGAGCTGTTTTTT
- 16 TRBJ2-5 - TRBV5-1 CASSFGVAGRGETQYF TGCGCCAGCAGCTTCGGAGTAGCTGGGCGTGGAGAGACCCAGTACTTC
- 15 TRBJ1-5 - TRBV7-9 CASSNFRDSNQPQHF TGTGCCAGCAGCAACTTCAGGGATAGCAATCAGCCCCAGCATTTT
once 14 TRBJ2-2 TRBD2 TRBV2 CASGGLARTGELFF TGTGCCAGCGGGGGACTAGCGCGGACCGGGGAGCTGTTTTTT
- 17 TRBJ2-3 TRBD2 TRBV9 CASSGDPLAGATDTQYF TGTGCCAGCAGCGGGGATCCCCTAGCGGGGGCCACAGATACGCAGTATTTT
- 15 TRBJ2-5 - TRBV11-3 CASSLEGGPGETQYF TGTGCCAGCAGCCTGGAGGGGGGGCCCGGTGAGACCCAGTACTTC
- 14 TRBJ1-5 - TRBV7-8 CASSLGPINQPQHF TGTGCCAGCAGCTTAGGACCGATCAATCAGCCCCAGCATTTT
- 12 TRBJ2-7 - TRBV11-1 CASSLTGYEQYF TGTGCCAGCAGCTTAACTGGGTACGAGCAGTACTTC
- 15 TRBJ1-1 TRBD1 TRBV28 CASRGQGAGDTEAFF TGTGCCAGCAGGGGACAGGGGGCTGGGGACACTGAAGCTTTCTTT
- 14 TRBJ1-4 - TRBV9 CASRQTASEGKLFF TGTGCCAGCAGACAGACGGCAAGCGAGGGAAAACTGTTTTTT
- 15 TRBJ2-7 - TRBV5-1 CASSWRGWAADEQYF TGCGCCAGCAGCTGGAGGGGGTGGGCTGCGGACGAGCAGTACTTC
few 17 TRBJ2-3 TRBD2 TRBV4-1 CASSQPRLAGGTDTQYF TGCGCCAGCAGCCAACCTCGGCTAGCGGGGGGGACAGATACGCAGTATTTT
- 15 TRBJ1-4 TRBD1 TRBV28 CASSEQGATNEKLFF TGTGCCAGCAGTGAACAGGGGGCAACTAATGAAAAACTGTTTTTT
- 15 TRBJ2-4 TRBD1 TRBV2 CASRHTGTGRGIQYF TGTGCCAGCAGACATACCGGGACAGGACGAGGCATTCAGTACTTC
- 17 TRBJ2-2 TRBD1 TRBV5-1 CASTPGSTGGVSGELFF TGCGCCAGCACCCCGGGGTCGACAGGGGGAGTCTCCGGGGAGCTGTTTTTT
- 15 TRBJ2-1 TRBD2 TRBV6-5 CASSWTSGRENEQFF TGTGCCAGCAGTTGGACTAGCGGGAGGGAAAATGAGCAGTTCTTC
once 13 TRBJ1-4 - TRBV10-3 CAISGREGEKLFF TGTGCCATCAGTGGCAGGGAGGGGGAAAAACTGTTTTTT
- 15 TRBJ2-3 - TRBV5-1 CASSLSGLSTDTQYF TGCGCCAGCAGCTTGTCCGGGCTTAGCACAGATACGCAGTATTTT
- 13 TRBJ2-3 - TRBV12-5 CASGSPGRDTQYF TGTGCTAGTGGTTCGCCCGGGCGAGATACGCAGTATTTT
- 14 TRBJ2-1 TRBD2 TRBV7-6 CASSPYPGGNEQFF TGTGCCAGCAGCCCCTACCCCGGGGGGAATGAGCAGTTCTTC
once 13 TRBJ2-1 - TRBV18 CASSPGQSSEQFF TGTGCCAGCTCACCTGGACAATCCAGTGAGCAGTTCTTC
- 16 TRBJ2-3 TRBD1 TRBV10-3 CAISNRDRGGSDTQYF TGTGCCATCAGTAACCGGGACAGGGGTGGGTCAGATACGCAGTATTTT
- 14 TRBJ2-1 TRBD2 TRBV18 CASSPGLAYNEQFF TGTGCCAGCTCACCCGGACTAGCCTACAATGAGCAGTTCTTC
once 15 TRBJ2-7 TRBD2 TRBV28 CASSLLASGGYEQYF TGTGCCAGCAGTTTATTGGCTAGCGGGGGCTACGAGCAGTACTTC
- 15 TRBJ2-5 TRBD2 TRBV2 CASKGAGGPGETQYF TGTGCCAGCAAAGGAGCGGGGGGGCCGGGAGAGACCCAGTACTTC
- 12 TRBJ2-6 - TRBV2 CASSATSNVLTF TGTGCCAGCAGTGCAACCTCCAACGTCCTGACTTTC
- 17 TRBJ1-3 - TRBV4-1 CASSQDGPNWSGNTIYF TGCGCCAGCAGCCAAGATGGACCAAACTGGTCTGGAAACACCATATATTTT
- 17 TRBJ2-2 - TRBV4-1 CASSQVQLVRNTGELFF TGCGCCAGCAGCCAAGTTCAACTCGTCCGTAACACCGGGGAGCTGTTTTTT
- 13 TRBJ2-3 - TRBV27 CASSPRGTDTQYF TGTGCCAGCAGTCCCCGCGGGACAGATACGCAGTATTTT
- 15 TRBJ1-2 - TRBV28 CASSSPWAGLYGYTF TGTGCCAGCAGTTCCCCATGGGCAGGCCTCTATGGCTACACCTTC
few 13 TRBJ1-1 - TRBV10-3 CAINQQGNTEAFF TGTGCCATCAACCAACAGGGGAACACTGAAGCTTTCTTT
few 13 TRBJ2-7 - TRBV2 CASSEDSSYEQYF TGTGCCAGCAGTGAGGACTCGTCCTACGAGCAGTACTTC
- 15 TRBJ2-3 TRBD2 TRBV11-3 CASSRLAGSTDTQYF TGTGCCAGCAGCCGTCTAGCGGGGAGCACAGATACGCAGTATTTT
- 13 TRBJ2-7 - TRBV28 CASSLRAAYEQYF TGTGCCAGCAGTTTAAGGGCAGCCTACGAGCAGTACTTC
- 20 TRBJ2-1 TRBD2 TRBV5-1 CASSLGVPTSGRGSYNEQFF TGCGCCAGCAGCTTGGGCGTCCCGACTAGCGGGAGAGGGTCCTACAATGAGCAGTTCTTC
- 12 TRBJ1-4 - TRBV19 CASSIPGEGLFF TGTGCCAGTAGTATTCCCGGGGAGGGGCTGTTTTTT
- 16 TRBJ2-3 - TRBV7-9 CASSVGLGDSTDTQYF TGTGCCAGCAGCGTGGGCCTGGGGGATAGCACAGATACGCAGTATTTT
- 14 TRBJ1-2 - TRBV7-2 CASSPLWDPYGYTF TGTGCCAGCAGCCCGCTTTGGGACCCATATGGCTACACCTTC
- 13 TRBJ1-5 - TRBV25-1 CASSAAFQGPQHF TGTGCCAGCAGTGCGGCGTTTCAGGGTCCCCAGCATTTT
- 14 TRBJ2-7 TRBD1 TRBV7-9 CASSPGQANYEQYF TGTGCCAGCAGTCCGGGACAGGCGAACTACGAGCAGTACTTC
- 15 TRBJ2-5 - TRBV30 CAWVGNGQNKETQYF TGTGCCTGGGTGGGAAATGGACAGAACAAAGAGACCCAGTACTTC